This T cell receptor beta chain is drawn from a study of identical twins. Via MiXCR, TCRdb re-called the 5' RACE reads, giving one row per CDR3 protein. The repertoire has 650,000 to 800,000 distinct CDR3 sequences, 8% to 9% of them found once; the top ten carry 0.75% to 1%. This clonotype has more than one count but fewer than ten. Trimming pared 3 bases from V and 2 bases from J, leaving 2 bases between. The CDR3 runs to 12 residues. Germline-derived CDR1 and CDR2 are LNHDA and SQIVND (reference sequence). The same data also went into a second study, on yellow fever vaccine responses in identical twins.

The genes are TRBV19 and TRBJ2-1; D uncertain. Sequencing was done on a sample of PBMCs. The TCR comes from a woman under 30 in good health. The chain's CDR3 is CASSIPYNEQFF. As DNA, the CDR3 is TGTGCCAGTAGTATCCCCTACAATGAGCAGTTCTTC.